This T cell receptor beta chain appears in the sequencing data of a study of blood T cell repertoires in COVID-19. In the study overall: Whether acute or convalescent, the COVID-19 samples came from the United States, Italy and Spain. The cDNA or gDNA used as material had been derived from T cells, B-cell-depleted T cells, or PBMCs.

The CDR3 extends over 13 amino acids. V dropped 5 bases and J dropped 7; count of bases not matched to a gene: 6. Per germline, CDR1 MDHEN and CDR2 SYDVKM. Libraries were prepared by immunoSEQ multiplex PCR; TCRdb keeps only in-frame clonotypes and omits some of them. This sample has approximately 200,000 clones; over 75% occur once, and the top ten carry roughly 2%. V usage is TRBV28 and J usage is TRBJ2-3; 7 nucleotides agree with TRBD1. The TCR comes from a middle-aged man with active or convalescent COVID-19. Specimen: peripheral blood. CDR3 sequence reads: CASSVTGENTQYF. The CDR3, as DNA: TGTGCCAGCAGTGTAACAGGGGAGAATACGCAGTATTTT.